One sample yielded the 8 T cell receptor beta chains listed below, sequenced in a study of cytomegalovirus exposure and HLA in healthy donors. Amplification used 60 Vbeta primers and 13 Jbeta primers. Profiled with immunoSEQ multiplex PCR; TCRdb holds only in-frame clones, not every one. Altogether around 100,000 clones are present, 65% being singletons, with the ten largest covering 3.8%. The specimen was PBMCs. The source of these receptors is a man aged 30 to 45 in good health and CMV-seropositive.

This rearrangement joins TRBV9 to TRBJ2-3, with 9 bases identical to TRBD2. CDR3 length: 16 amino acids. Per germline, CDR1 SGDLS and CDR2 YYNGEE. Trimming cost V 2 bases and J 2 bases; bases outside gene matches: 6. DNA for the CDR3: TGTGCCAGCAGCGTTAGCGGGGGCGCGGACACAGATACGCAGTATTTT. Its protein is CASSVSGGADTDTQYF.

The chain links TRBV2 to TRBJ2-7; TRBD2 might be the D (5 bases). Trimming stripped 8 bases from V and 2 bases from J, with 16 bases between. The V gene's germline CDR1 is SNHLY and CDR2 FYNNEI. The CDR3 is made up of 14 amino acids. This CDR3 reads CASGRRGGPYEQYF. The CDR3 nucleotides read TGTGCCAGCGGCCGCCGGGGTGGGCCCTACGAGCAGTACTTC. The entire variable domain, with the rest obtained from reference TRBV2 and TRBJ2-7, is as follows: EPEVTQTPSHQVTQMGQEVILRCVPISNHLYFYWYRQILGQKVEFLVSFYNNEISEKSEIFDDQFSVERPDGSNFTLKIRSTKLEDSAMYFCASGRRGGPYEQYFGPGTRLTVT.

Here the CDR3 DNA reads TGTGACAACAAGGACACCTACGAGCAGTACTTC. It is translated as CDNKDTYEQYF. V usage is TRBV2 and J usage is TRBJ2-7, with D possibly being TRBD1 (5 bases). The CDR3 totals 11 residues. Germline V CDR1 and CDR2: SNHLY, FYNNEI.

This clone turned up a few times. The chain couples TRBV6-5 to TRBJ2-2, with D possibly being TRBD1 (6 bases). The V end was cut by 7 bases, the J end by 2 bases, with 14 bases between. The V gene's germline CDR1 is MNHEY and CDR2 SVGAGI. The CDR3 spans 15 residues. The DNA of the CDR3 is TGTGCCAGCAATAACAGGGCGGCTAACACCGGGGAGCTGTTTTTT. Translating it yields CASNNRAANTGELFF.

This chain links TRBV9 with TRBJ2-6, with a weak D call TRBD2 (6 bases). The length of the CDR3 is 16 residues. V gave up 0 bases and J gave up 3 bases, with 10 bases separating them. In germline, CDR1 is SGDLS, CDR2 YYNGEE. In DNA, the CDR3 is TGTGCCAGCAGCGTAGACCCCGGGGGTGGGGCCAACGTCCTGACTTTC. Protein: CASSVDPGGGANVLTF.

This chain joins TRBV5-1 and TRBJ2-7; unclear D gene. The CDR3 is 12 amino acids. Germline CDR1 reads SGHRS; CDR2 reads YFSETQ. V was cut by 3 bases and J by 3 bases, with 7 bases left in between. The CDR3 nucleotides read TGCGCCAGCAGCTCGGTTAACTACGAGCAGTACTTC. Translated: CASSSVNYEQYF.

The chain recombines TRBV2 with TRBJ2-1, with TRBD2 matching 8 bases. CDR3 length equals 16 residues. J lost 3 bases, V lost 3 bases, and 7 bases had no gene match. Germline assignment: CDR1 SNHLY and CDR2 FYNNEI. In nucleotides, the CDR3 is TGTGCCAGCAGTGATCAACGGGGGGGGTTCTACAATGAGCAGTTCTTC. Translating gives CASSDQRGGFYNEQFF. The full variable domain, rest sourced from reference TRBV2 and TRBJ2-1, is EPEVTQTPSHQVTQMGQEVILRCVPISNHLYFYWYRQILGQKVEFLVSFYNNEISEKSEIFDDQFSVERPDGSNFTLKIRSTKLEDSAMYFCASSDQRGGFYNEQFFGPGTRLTVL.

The rearrangement links TRBV2 to TRBJ2-6, with D unresolved. CDR1 is SNHLY and CDR2 is FYNNEI in the germline V gene. The CDR3 has 17 residues. V was shortened by 4 bases and J by 0 bases, with 13 bases between the two germline ends. The CDR3 reads CASSGFGPHSGANVLTF. CDR3 bases: TGTGCCAGCAGTGGGTTTGGCCCCCACTCTGGGGCCAACGTCCTGACTTTC.